One and the same sample provided the 17 T cell receptor beta chains below, sequenced in a study of cytomegalovirus exposure and HLA in healthy donors. PCR involved 60 Vbeta and 13 Jbeta primers. Repertoires were generated with immunoSEQ multiplex PCR, while TCRdb's copy carries only in-frame clones and drops some. The sample has roughly 120,000 clones; approximately 80% are singletons. Sequencing was performed on PBMCs. These receptors all come from a man aged 25-45 years in good health and CMV-seropositive.

The V call is TRBV7-7, the J call TRBJ2-5; 8 bases agree with TRBD2. Germline assignment: CDR1 SSHAT and CDR2 FNYEAQ (reference sequence). V lost 5 bases to trimming and J lost 11 bases; unmatched junction nucleotides: 7. The CDR3 is made up of 12 amino acids. The CDR3 sequence is CASSRGGLEQYF. CDR3 in DNA: TGTGCCAGCAGCCGGGGGGGTCTGGAGCAGTACTTC.

The chain carries TRBV9 and TRBJ2-3; weak D call: TRBD2 (6 bases). V shed 0 bases and J shed 2 bases, with 10 bases lying between them. In germline, CDR1 is SGDLS, CDR2 YYNGEE. This CDR3 has 15 amino acids. CDR3 bases: TGTGCCAGCAGCGTAGGTGGGGAGGCCACAGATACGCAGTATTTT. This gives the protein CASSVGGEATDTQYF.

This clone was recorded at least ten times. The chain carries TRBV5-4 and TRBJ2-7; 7 nucleotides line up with TRBD2. The germline CDR1 and CDR2 sequences are SGHNT and YYREEE (reference sequence). The CDR3 runs to 16 residues. With 0 bases clipped from V and 2 bases from J, the junction kept 8 bases outside the gene matches. CDR3 DNA sequence: TGTGCCAGCAGCTTGGATACTAGCGAAAACCCCTACGAGCAGTACTTC. Protein product: CASSLDTSENPYEQYF.

This clone showed up just a few times. The chain uses TRBV5-8 and TRBJ1-2, with 9 bases aligning to TRBD1. Trimming cost V 4 bases and J 4 bases; bases outside gene matches: 17. In germline, CDR1 is SGHTS, CDR2 YDEGEE. The CDR3 has 18 amino acids. The CDR3 here is CASSRRWGTGSGSYGYTF. The DNA of the CDR3 is TGTGCCAGCAGCCGACGCTGGGGGACAGGGAGCGGTAGCTATGGCTACACCTTC.

The chain carries TRBV10-3 and TRBJ1-5, with D maybe TRBD1 (5 bases). Germline CDR1 reads ENHRY; CDR2 reads SYGVKD. The V end was cut by 10 bases, the J end by 9 bases, with 13 bases between. The CDR3 is made up of 11 amino acids. CDR3 in amino acids: CATGTLGPQHF. CDR3 nucleotide sequence: TGTGCCACCGGGACTCTTGGGCCCCAGCATTTT.

The chain combines TRBV6-1 with TRBJ1-4; 8 positions agree with TRBD1. The CDR3 contains 14 residues. J lost 6 bases, V lost 7 bases, and 7 bases had no gene match. The germline gives CDR1 MNHNS, CDR2 SASEGT. The CDR3 here is CASTADREDEKLFF. CDR3 nucleotides: TGTGCCAGCACTGCGGACAGGGAGGATGAAAAACTGTTTTTT.

The chain has TRBV27 and TRBJ1-1; tentative D call: TRBD1 (6 bases). Trimming shortened V by 3 bases and J by 4 bases, and 9 bases separated the two germline ends. This CDR3 comprises 13 residues. Germline loops: CDR1 MNHEY, CDR2 SMNVEV (reference sequence). In DNA form, the CDR3 reads TGTGCCAGCAGTTTGGGGGCGAGCACTGAAGCTTTCTTT. Protein: CASSLGASTEAFF.

The V call is TRBV11-3, the J call TRBJ2-4, with 7 bases aligning to TRBD2. Germline CDR1 is SGHNT and CDR2 is YENEEA. The V segment lost 8 bases and the J segment 3 bases; nucleotides outside the gene matches: 7. This CDR3 has 14 amino acids. The chain's CDR3 is CASGVPGGKNIQYF. The CDR3 region has the DNA TGTGCCAGCGGGGTTCCGGGGGGCAAAAACATTCAGTACTTC.

The chain has TRBV6-5 and TRBJ2-3; the match to TRBD1 covers 7 bases. The junction had 1 base not matched to a gene; V was cut back by 2 bases and J by 8 bases. CDR3 length: 12 residues. From germline, CDR1 is MNHEY and CDR2 SVGAGI. This CDR3 reads CASSYPGGTQYF. For the CDR3, the DNA is TGTGCCAGCAGTTACCCAGGGGGTACGCAGTATTTT.

The gene calls are TRBV30 and TRBJ1-2; D gene unclear. The CDR3 contains 13 residues. V lost 5 bases and J lost 2, with 12 bases in between. Germline-derived CDR1 and CDR2 are GTSNPN and SVGIG (reference sequence). Here the CDR3 DNA reads TGTGCCTGGGATAGGATGGAGAACTATGGCTACACCTTC. Its translation: CAWDRMENYGYTF.

The table lists this clone with a few counts. The V and J genes are TRBV9 and TRBJ1-3; D remains ambiguous. This CDR3 has 16 amino acids. V was trimmed by 5 bases and J by 0 bases, leaving 15 bases between them. CDR1 SGDLS and CDR2 YYNGEE come from the germline V gene. The CDR3 loop is CASSLREQSSGNTIYF. In DNA form, the CDR3 reads TGTGCCAGCAGTCTCCGGGAACAGTCCTCTGGAAACACCATATATTTT.

V usage is TRBV4-2 and J usage is TRBJ1-1; 7 bases are shared with TRBD1. The junction had 7 bases not matched to a gene; V was cut back by 4 bases and J by 8 bases. CDR3 length: 13 residues. From germline, CDR1 is LGHNA and CDR2 YNFKEQ. The CDR3 DNA follows: TGTGCCAGCAGCCCCTATGGACAGGACGAAGCTTTCTTT. This codes for CASSPYGQDEAFF.

This clone was recorded a few times. V and J are TRBV5-1 and TRBJ1-3, with D unclear. This CDR3 has 14 residues. Germline CDR1 is SGHRS and CDR2 is YFSETQ. V was clipped by 0 bases and J by 4 bases, with 8 bases between them. The chain's CDR3 is CASSLDGDGNTIYF. CDR3 nucleotides: TGCGCCAGCAGCTTGGACGGAGACGGAAACACCATATATTTT.

V gene TRBV12-5 combines with J gene TRBJ1-1, with TRBD1 as a possible D gene (6 bases). Germline V lookup: CDR1 LGHNT, CDR2 FRNRAP. The germline V and J ends were trimmed by 6 bases and 6 bases, with 11 bases remaining between them. The CDR3 covers 12 residues. This chain's CDR3 is CASGRGGPEAFF. CDR3 sequence (DNA): TGTGCTAGTGGGCGGGGGGGCCCTGAAGCTTTCTTT.

This chain links TRBV27 with TRBJ2-1; unclear D gene. Trimming cost V 2 bases and J 4 bases, with 9 bases left between them. Germline V lookup: CDR1 MNHEY, CDR2 SMNVEV (reference sequence). This CDR3 comprises 14 residues. CDR3 coding DNA: TGTGCCAGCAGTTTACAACAGAGTTACAATGAGCAGTTCTTC. Its protein is CASSLQQSYNEQFF.

This chain uses TRBV9 with TRBJ2-3; unclear D gene. Trimming removed 0 bases from V and 1 base from J, with 9 bases in between. The CDR3 runs 15 residues. Per germline, CDR1 SGDLS and CDR2 YYNGEE. CDR3 region: CASSVGVEGTDTQYF. The CDR3 DNA follows: TGTGCCAGCAGCGTAGGGGTCGAGGGCACAGATACGCAGTATTTT.

V and J are TRBV5-1 and TRBJ1-1; D is unresolved. Per the germline V gene, CDR1 is SGHRS and CDR2 is YFSETQ. V lost 2 bases, J lost 5 bases, and 16 bases lay in between. The CDR3 is 15 amino acids. The CDR3 spells CASSLDTGIRTEAFF. CDR3 bases: TGCGCCAGCAGCTTAGACACGGGAATCCGAACTGAAGCTTTCTTT.